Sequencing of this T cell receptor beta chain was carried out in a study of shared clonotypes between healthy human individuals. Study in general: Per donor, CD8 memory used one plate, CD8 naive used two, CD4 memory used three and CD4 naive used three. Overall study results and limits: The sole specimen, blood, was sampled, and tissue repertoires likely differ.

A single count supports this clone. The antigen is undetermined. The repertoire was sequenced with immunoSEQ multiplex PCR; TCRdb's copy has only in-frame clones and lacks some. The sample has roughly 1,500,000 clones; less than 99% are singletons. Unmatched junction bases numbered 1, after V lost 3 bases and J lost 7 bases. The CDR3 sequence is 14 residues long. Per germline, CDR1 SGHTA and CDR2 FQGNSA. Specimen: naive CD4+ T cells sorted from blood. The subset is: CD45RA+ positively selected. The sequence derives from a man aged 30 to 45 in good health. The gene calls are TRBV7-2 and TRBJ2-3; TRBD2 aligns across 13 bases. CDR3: CASSLGLAGYTQYF. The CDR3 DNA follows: TGTGCCAGCAGCTTGGGACTAGCGGGGTATACGCAGTATTTT.